The rows below give T cell receptor beta chains drawn from one sample of a study of shared clonotypes between healthy human individuals. The table came from immunoSEQ multiplex PCR; TCRdb's copy has only in-frame clones and leaves some out. The table lists about 2,200,000 clones, more than 85% of them singletons. The material sequenced was naive CD8+ T cells from PBMCs. The origin of the receptors is a man aged 18 to 29 in good health. Some clones in this sample may be carry-over from other donors' samples. The CDR3 runs from the conserved cysteine through the conserved F or W. Each record gives: D gene, clone size, J gene, V gene, CDR3 DNA, CDR3 protein. A D gene is named only where the DNA matches it firmly. For some rows the clone size is stated as once, few or many, or as a class when expanded; others skip it.

D: TRBD1
size: once
J: TRBJ1-2
V: TRBV5-5
DNA: TGTGCCAGCAGCCCCTGGACAGGGGGCGCGTATGGCTACACCTTC
CDR3: CASSPWTGGAYGYTF

D: NA
size: NA
J: TRBJ2-3
V: TRBV11-2
DNA: TGTGCCAGCAGCTCCCTCGGGCGGGACACAGATACGCAGTATTTT
CDR3: CASSSLGRDTDTQYF

D: NA
size: NA
J: TRBJ1-3
V: TRBV15
DNA: TGTGCCACCAGCCTAGACAGCTTTGGAAACACCATATATTTT
CDR3: CATSLDSFGNTIYF

D: NA
size: once
J: TRBJ2-6
V: TRBV18
DNA: TGTGCCAGCTCACCTTGGAGGGGGCCTGGGGCCAACGTCCTGACTTTC
CDR3: CASSPWRGPGANVLTF

D: TRBD2
size: NA
J: TRBJ2-5
V: TRBV7-9
DNA: TGTGCCAGCAGCTCACAGCGGGAGGGTCTTTTGCAGACCCAGTACTTC
CDR3: CASSSQREGLLQTQYF

D: NA
size: NA
J: TRBJ2-7
V: TRBV27
DNA: TGTGCCAGTCGAAGGGGGGGGTCCCCGTCCTACGAGCAGTACTTC
CDR3: CASRRGGSPSYEQYF

D: NA
size: once
J: TRBJ2-1
V: TRBV21-1
DNA: TGTGCCAGCAGCAAAGGTCTGGGACTAGCGGGAGTACTCATCCATGAGCAGTTCTTC
CDR3: CASSKGLGLAGVLIHEQFF

D: TRBD1
size: NA
J: TRBJ1-5
V: TRBV9
DNA: TGTGCCAGCAGCCCCAGGGGGGAGATCTTTCAGCCCCAGCATTTT
CDR3: CASSPRGEIFQPQHF

D: NA
size: NA
J: TRBJ1-2
V: TRBV10-3
DNA: TGTGCCATCAGTGACCCCCCCTGGGATGGCTACACCTTC
CDR3: CAISDPPWDGYTF

D: NA
size: NA
J: TRBJ2-1
V: TRBV10-3
DNA: TGTGCCATCAGTGGGGGGCCACTAGCGAATGAGCAGTTCTTC
CDR3: CAISGGPLANEQFF

D: TRBD2
size: NA
J: TRBJ2-1
V: TRBV7-9
DNA: TGTGCCAGCAGCTCAACTAGCGGGAAGAACTACAATGAGCAGTTCTTC
CDR3: CASSSTSGKNYNEQFF

D: TRBD1
size: NA
J: TRBJ2-2
V: TRBV9
DNA: TGTGCCAGCAGCACCCGGACAGGGGTGGGCACCGGGGAGCTGTTTTTT
CDR3: CASSTRTGVGTGELFF

D: NA
size: NA
J: TRBJ1-6
V: TRBV5-1
DNA: TGCGCCAGCAGCTTCAGGGATTATCTCGGACGCTCACCCCTCCACTTT
CDR3: CASSFRDYLGRSPLHF

D: NA
size: NA
J: TRBJ1-1
V: TRBV7-9
DNA: TGTGCCAGCAGCTTAGGGGGGGTCGGCACTGAAGCTTTCTTT
CDR3: CASSLGGVGTEAFF

D: NA
size: NA
J: TRBJ1-2
V: TRBV6-5
DNA: TGTGCCAGCAGCCGAGGTGGAGATGGCTACACCTTC
CDR3: CASSRGGDGYTF

D: TRBD1
size: NA
J: TRBJ1-2
V: TRBV2
DNA: TGTGCCAGCAGTGACGACAGGGGGCGAAGCTATGGCTACACCTTC
CDR3: CASSDDRGRSYGYTF